The entry below gives a single TCR beta chain sequence along with its context. What it binds is not known. This entry belongs to a study of PD-1 blockade in classical Hodgkin lymphoma. Regarding the study as a whole: Newly diagnosed patients were reported to start with lower TCR diversity than healthy donors.

Profiled with immunoSEQ multiplex PCR; TCRdb holds only in-frame clones, not every one. Of around 19,000 clones listed, nearly 80% are singletons. Time point reported: cycle 4 day 1 (C4D1), after five to seven weeks of nivolumab. Relapse was seen in all patients after autologous stem cell transplantation, and brentuximab vedotin exposure was variable. This CDR3 spans 15 amino acids. From germline, CDR1 is SGHRS and CDR2 YFSETQ. Trimming at V came to 2 bases and at J to 1 base, leaving 5 bases not matched to a gene. The source of this sequence is a human donor with classical Hodgkin lymphoma. Sequencing used peripheral blood mononuclear cells (PBMCs), obtained before the fourth cycle of nivolumab. V usage is TRBV5-1 and J usage is TRBJ1-1; 7 bases are shared with TRBD1. The CDR3 region is CASSFGTGENTEAFF. CDR3 nucleotides: TGCGCCAGCAGCTTCGGAACAGGGGAGAACACTGAAGCTTTCTTT.